One sample yielded the 3 T cell receptor beta chains listed below, sequenced in a study of CD8 T cells in Susac syndrome. Random-hexamer reverse transcription was applied to about 0.5 to 1 ug RNA. MiXCR, applied by TCRdb to the immunoSEQ multiplex PCR reads, yields one record per CDR3 protein. The sample records approximately 230,000 distinct CDR3 sequences, around 93% being singletons. The source material was CD4+ T cells from PBMCs. The receptor set was obtained from a human donor with multiple sclerosis.

The CDR3 DNA reads as TGTGCCAGCAGCTCGACCAGGATGTCCTATAATTCACCCCTCCACTTT. As protein: CASSSTRMSYNSPLHF. V gene TRBV7-9 combines with J gene TRBJ1-6, with D unresolved. Germline lookup yields CDR1 SEHNR and CDR2 FQNEAQ (reference sequence). The CDR3 extends over 16 amino acids. The V end was cut by 4 bases, the J end by 1 base, with 11 bases between. The variable domain in full, completed from reference TRBV7-9 and TRBJ1-6, reads DTGVSQNPRHKITKRGQNVTFRCDPISEHNRLYWYRQTLGQGPEFLTYFQNEAQLEKSRLLSDRFSAERPKGSFSTLEIQRTEQGDSAMYLCASSSTRMSYNSPLHFGNGTRLTVT.

This rearrangement joins TRBV4-1 to TRBJ1-1; D gene uncertain. CDR1 and CDR2 (germline): MGHRA, YSYEKL. The CDR3 is 15 residues long. V gave up 2 bases and J gave up 1 base, with 11 bases separating them. The CDR3 DNA sequence: TGCGCCAGCAGCCAATCATCGAATTGGAACACTGAAGCTTTCTTT. This codes for CASSQSSNWNTEAFF.

In nucleotides, the CDR3 is TGCAGTGCTAGAGTTGGCTATGGCTACACCTTC. Translated: CSARVGYGYTF. The chain combines TRBV20-1 with TRBJ1-2; the D is unclear. Germline CDR1 is DFQATT and CDR2 is SNEGSKA (reference sequence). CDR3 length: 11 amino acids. Trimming took off 1 base at V and 4 bases at J, with 4 bases between the two ends.